This T cell receptor (beta chain) was found in a study of cytomegalovirus exposure and HLA in healthy donors. Across the whole study: Inside one of the first data releases sat some 85 million unique TCRs taken from HLA-typed donors. Findings of the study overall: Earlier analysis looked at TCR beta V segments, and most were productive about 87% or about 30% of the time. Per published reports, the classifier diagnosed cytomegalovirus status with high specificity and sensitivity. Analysis was carried out at a later point, and it linked a missense DCLRE1C variant to TCR beta V- and J-gene trimming.

Germline CDR1 reads MNHNS; CDR2 reads SASEGT. Losses at the gene ends were 6 bases for V and 12 bases for J; bases not matched to a gene: 12. This CDR3 contains 13 residues. 60 Vbeta and 13 Jbeta primers were used in PCR. Repertoires were generated with immunoSEQ multiplex PCR, while TCRdb's copy carries only in-frame clones and drops some. This sample yields 150,000 to 200,000 clones, of which around 63% are seen a single time; 4.5% belongs to the top ten. On this clone: Its matching antigen is unknown.

The chain recombines TRBV6-1 with TRBJ2-7, with 9 bases matching TRBD1. The clonotype was recovered from a woman between 18 and 29 years old in good health and CMV-seropositive. What was sequenced was PBMCs. The CDR3 DNA reads TGTGCCAGCAGCGATCGGGACAGGGAAGGTCCGTACTTC. Protein sequence: CASSDRDREGPYF.